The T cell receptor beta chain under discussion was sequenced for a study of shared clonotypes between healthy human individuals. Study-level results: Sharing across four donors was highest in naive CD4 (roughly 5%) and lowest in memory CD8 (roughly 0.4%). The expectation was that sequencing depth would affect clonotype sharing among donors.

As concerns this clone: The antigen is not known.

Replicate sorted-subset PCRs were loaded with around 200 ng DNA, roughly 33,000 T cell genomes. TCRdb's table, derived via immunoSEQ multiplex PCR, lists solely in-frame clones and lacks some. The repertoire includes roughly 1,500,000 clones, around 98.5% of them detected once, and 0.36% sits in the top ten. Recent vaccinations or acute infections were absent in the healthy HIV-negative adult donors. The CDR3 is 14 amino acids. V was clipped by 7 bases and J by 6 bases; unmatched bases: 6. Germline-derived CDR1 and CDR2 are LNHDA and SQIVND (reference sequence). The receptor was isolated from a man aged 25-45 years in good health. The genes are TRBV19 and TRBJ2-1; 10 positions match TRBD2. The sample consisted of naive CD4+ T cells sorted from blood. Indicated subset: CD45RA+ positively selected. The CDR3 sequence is CASKKREGTNEQFF. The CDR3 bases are TGTGCCAGTAAGAAGCGGGAGGGAACCAATGAGCAGTTCTTC.